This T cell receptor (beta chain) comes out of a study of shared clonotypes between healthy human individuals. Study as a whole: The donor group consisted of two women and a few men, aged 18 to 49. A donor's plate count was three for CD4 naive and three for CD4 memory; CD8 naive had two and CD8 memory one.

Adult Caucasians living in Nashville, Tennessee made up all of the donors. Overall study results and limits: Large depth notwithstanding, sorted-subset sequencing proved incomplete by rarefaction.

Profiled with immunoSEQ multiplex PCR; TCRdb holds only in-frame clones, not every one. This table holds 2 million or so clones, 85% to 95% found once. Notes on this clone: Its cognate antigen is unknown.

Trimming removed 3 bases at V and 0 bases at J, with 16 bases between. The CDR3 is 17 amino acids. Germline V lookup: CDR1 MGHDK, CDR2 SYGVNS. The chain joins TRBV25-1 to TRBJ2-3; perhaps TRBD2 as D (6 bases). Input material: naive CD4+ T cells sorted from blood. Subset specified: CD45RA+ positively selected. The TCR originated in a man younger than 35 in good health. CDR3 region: CASSDRGLRRSTDTQYF. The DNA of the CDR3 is TGTGCCAGCAGTGACCGGGGACTGCGCCGTAGCACAGATACGCAGTATTTT.